The rows below give T cell receptor beta chains drawn from one sample of a study of blood T cell repertoires in COVID-19. TCRdb's copy holds only in-frame clones and misses some; the assay was immunoSEQ multiplex PCR. The sample lists around 110,000 clones; 83% were seen once. The specimen sequenced was peripheral blood. These receptors all stem from a man under 40 with acute or convalescent COVID-19. The CDR3 runs from the conserved cysteine through the conserved F or W. The D gene is left open where the match is weak. Clone size, where shown, is once, few, many, or a class for clones that have expanded.

CDR3aa	CDR3nt	abundance	v_gene	d_gene	j_gene
CASSQGTSGVQETQYF	TGTGCCAGCAGCCAAGGGACTAGCGGGGTCCAAGAGACCCAGTACTTC	NA	TRBV4-2	TRBD2	TRBJ2-5
CASTAGGGETQYF	TGTGCCAGCACCGCAGGAGGAGGAGAGACCCAGTACTTC	NA	TRBV2	NA	TRBJ2-5
CASFSGTGKEKLFF	TGTGCCAGCTTCTCGGGGACAGGCAAAGAAAAACTGTTTTTT	NA	TRBV10-3	TRBD1	TRBJ1-4
CASRVDRGLNYGYTF	TGTGCCAGCAGGGTGGACAGGGGCCTAAACTATGGCTACACCTTC	NA	TRBV5-4	TRBD1	TRBJ1-2
CAWNRGLHNEQFF	TGTGCCTGGAACAGGGGGCTGCACAATGAGCAGTTCTTC	NA	TRBV30	TRBD1	TRBJ2-1
CASSPPSTGELFF	TGTGCCAGCAGTCCCCCCTCCACCGGGGAGCTGTTTTTT	NA	TRBV6-5	NA	TRBJ2-2
CASSSTGSSYNSPLHF	TGTGCCAGCAGCTCGACAGGGAGCTCCTATAATTCACCCCTCCACTTT	NA	TRBV7-9	TRBD1	TRBJ1-6
CASSPEGGVSYNEQFF	TGTGCCAGCTCACCAGAGGGGGGGGTCTCCTACAATGAGCAGTTCTTC	NA	TRBV18	NA	TRBJ2-1
CASSSRLAGVQETQYF	TGTGCCAGCAGCTCCCGACTAGCGGGCGTCCAAGAGACCCAGTACTTC	NA	TRBV7-2	TRBD2	TRBJ2-5
CASRVAGDYGYTF	TGTGCCAGCAGAGTAGCAGGGGACTATGGCTACACCTTC	NA	TRBV6-6	NA	TRBJ1-2
CATSRRTVNTEAFF	TGTGCCACCAGCCGCCGGACAGTGAACACTGAAGCTTTCTTT	NA	TRBV15	NA	TRBJ1-1
CASSLVSYNEKLFF	TGTGCCAGCAGCTTGGTCTCCTATAATGAAAAACTGTTTTTT	NA	TRBV5-5	NA	TRBJ1-4
CASSPNRGTEAFF	TGTGCCAGCAGCCCAAACAGGGGCACTGAAGCTTTCTTT	few	TRBV7-9	TRBD1	TRBJ1-1
CASSPFDSPGAFF	TGTGCCAGCAGCCCCTTTGACAGTCCTGGTGCTTTCTTT	NA	TRBV7-9	NA	TRBJ1-1
CASSYLAESSYNEQFF	TGTGCCAGCAGTTACCTAGCGGAGAGCTCCTACAATGAGCAGTTCTTC	NA	TRBV6-5	TRBD2	TRBJ2-1
CASSLNRGEYGYTF	TGTGCCAGCAGTTTAAACAGGGGGGAATATGGCTACACCTTC	NA	TRBV27	TRBD1	TRBJ1-2
CASSSTGGTGNTIYF	TGTGCCAGCAGCTCAACAGGTGGAACTGGAAACACCATATATTTT	NA	TRBV9	NA	TRBJ1-3
CASSDTSPGGQGATGELFF	TGTGCCAGCAGTGACACTAGCCCTGGGGGACAGGGAGCCACCGGGGAGCTGTTTTTT	many	TRBV6-4	TRBD1	TRBJ2-2
CASSLGVRGSTEAFF	TGCGCCAGCAGCTTGGGTGTTCGAGGGTCCACTGAAGCTTTCTTT	NA	TRBV5-1	NA	TRBJ1-1
CASSLEGLTEAFF	TGTGCCAGCAGCTTGGAGGGGCTCACTGAAGCTTTCTTT	NA	TRBV5-4	NA	TRBJ1-1
CASTPRRGAENEQFF	TGTGCCAGCACCCCCCGGCGGGGGGCCGAAAATGAGCAGTTCTTC	NA	TRBV3-1/TRBV3-2	TRBD2	TRBJ2-1
CASSRGVRSYNSPLHF	TGTGCCAGCTCACGGGGGGTCCGCTCCTATAATTCACCCCTCCACTTT	NA	TRBV19	NA	TRBJ1-6
CSVEKGSEAFF	TGCAGCGTTGAAAAGGGGTCTGAAGCTTTCTTT	few	TRBV29-1	NA	TRBJ1-1